Sequencing of this TCR beta chain was carried out in a study of response to subunit inactivated influenza vaccine. Germline loops: CDR1 DFQATT, CDR2 SNEGSKA (reference sequence). The CDR3 sequence is 14 residues long. The ends were cut back, 6 bases at V and 7 bases at J, with 20 bases in the middle. This clonotype showed up just a few times. Its antigen is still unknown. Study-level points and caveats: The authors offered the suggestion that each seasonal influenza vaccination recruits few new T cells.

TCRdb reprocessed the RT-PCR reads via MiXCR and lists one record per CDR3 protein. The sample shows around 520,000 distinct CDR3 sequences, less than 30% of them seen only once. The rearrangement uses TRBV20-1 and TRBJ2-3; D could derive from TRBD1 or TRBD2 (7 bases each). Source: CD4+ T cells sorted from PBMCs, taken about 5 days after vaccination. This TCR was sampled from a man over 45 who received an inactivated influenza vaccine. CDR3 in amino acids: CSATVGGTDNTQYF. In nucleotides, the CDR3 is TGCAGTGCCACCGTCGGGGGGACAGACAATACGCAGTATTTT.